The 27 T cell receptor beta chains below were found in one sample sequenced in a study of T cell repertoires in cytomegalovirus infection. MiXCR, run by TCRdb on the reads, gives a single entry per CDR3 protein. The table lists 300,000 or so distinct CDR3 sequences, 20% to 30% of them singletons, with approximately 15% in the top ten. Sequencing was carried out using PBMCs. The receptors shown here come from a human donor in good health (CMV status not recorded). Some clones in this sample may be carry-over from other donors' samples.

Many counts were recorded for this clonotype. V and J are TRBV7-2 and TRBJ2-5, with D unclear. The CDR3 contains 14 residues. Germline loops: CDR1 SGHTA, CDR2 FQGNSA. V lost 1 base and J lost 4, with 10 bases in between. In DNA form, the CDR3 reads TGTGCCAGCAGCTTAGAGGGCCGCCCAGAGACCCAGTACTTC. Translated, it gives CASSLEGRPETQYF.

There are many counts of this clonotype. The CDR3 region is CASERSGSYEQYF. Here the CDR3 DNA reads TGTGCCAGCGAGAGATCGGGCTCCTACGAGCAGTACTTC. The gene calls are TRBV7-2 and TRBJ2-7; no reliable D call. The CDR3 consists of 13 residues. Germline V gives CDR1 SGHTA, CDR2 FQGNSA. Trimming left V 8 bases short and J 0 bases short, with 11 bases between.

This clonotype was seen only a few times. The genes are TRBV24-1 and TRBJ1-2; tentatively, D is TRBD1 (5 bases). The germline gives CDR1 KGHDR, CDR2 SFDVKD. V was shortened by 3 bases and J by 6 bases, with 10 bases between the two germline ends. The CDR3 sequence is 13 residues long. This chain's CDR3 is CATSDPGRNGYTF. In nucleotides, the CDR3 is TGTGCCACCAGTGATCCGGGGCGCAATGGCTACACCTTC.

This clonotype has more than one count but fewer than ten. The chain links TRBV5-1 to TRBJ2-2; TRBD1 matches 7 bases. V was pared by 4 bases and J by 1 base, with 7 bases of the junction left unmatched. This CDR3 comprises 16 residues. Germline lookup yields CDR1 SGHRS and CDR2 YFSETQ. The CDR3 reads CASSPGQALNTGELFF. For the CDR3, the DNA is TGCGCCAGCAGCCCCGGACAGGCGTTGAACACCGGGGAGCTGTTTTTT.

This clonotype has a count of ten or more. This sequence joins TRBV7-2 and TRBJ2-3; D not certain. Between the trimmed V and J ends, which lost 1 base and 3 bases, there was a span of 5 bases. Looked up from germline, CDR1 is SGHTA and CDR2 is FQGNSA. The CDR3 loop spans 13 amino acids. The CDR3 loop reads CASSLVVTDTQYF. In DNA, the CDR3 is TGTGCCAGCAGCTTAGTAGTTACAGATACGCAGTATTTT.

This clonotype was observed a handful of times. V usage is TRBV7-9 and J usage is TRBJ2-1, with D unresolved. With 0 bases removed from V and 9 bases from J, the gap between germline ends came to 12 bases. This CDR3 is built from 14 residues. Germline CDR1 SEHNR, CDR2 FQNEAQ (reference sequence). CDR3 DNA: TGTGCCAGCAGCTTAGCAACTACGACATTTGAGCAGTTCTTC. It specifies CASSLATTTFEQFF.

This clonotype was seen repeatedly, ten times or more. The J gene is TRBJ1-6, the V gene TRBV7-2; D not certain. V shed 5 bases and J shed 1 base, with 3 bases lying between them. The CDR3 covers 13 residues. The germline V gene encodes CDR1 SGHTA and CDR2 FQGNSA. In nucleotides, the CDR3 is TGTGCCAGCAGCCCGTCCTATAATTCACCCCTCCACTTT. Its protein is CASSPSYNSPLHF.

This clonotype was recorded at least ten times. This sequence joins TRBV28 and TRBJ2-1; D is undetermined. From germline, CDR1 is MDHEN and CDR2 SYDVKM. The length of the CDR3 is 13 residues. With 7 bases removed from V and 4 bases from J, the gap between germline ends came to 11 bases. The CDR3 DNA sequence: TGTGCCAGCACTACGACGGCTTACAATGAGCAGTTCTTC. It codes for CASTTTAYNEQFF. The entire variable domain, with the rest obtained from reference TRBV28 and TRBJ2-1, is as follows: DVKVTQSSRYLVKRTGEKVFLECVQDMDHENMFWYRQDPGLGLRLIYFSYDVKMKEKGDIPEGYSVSREKKERFSLILESASTNQTSMYLCASTTTAYNEQFFGPGTRLTVL.

This clonotype was counted only a few times. This chain joins TRBV2 and TRBJ2-3; D is undetermined. Germline V gives CDR1 SNHLY, CDR2 FYNNEI. Trimming took 2 bases from V and 2 from J, leaving 8 bases between them. CDR3 length equals 14 residues. The CDR3 here is CASSEMKITDTQYF. The CDR3 nucleotides read TGTGCCAGCAGTGAAATGAAGATCACAGATACGCAGTATTTT.

This clonotype was recorded at least ten times. This chain links TRBV7-2 with TRBJ1-1; no firm D call. The germline gives CDR1 SGHTA, CDR2 FQGNSA. V dropped 3 bases and J dropped 6 bases, with 11 bases sitting between them. CDR3 length: 13 residues. The CDR3 protein is CASSFWPGSEAFF. CDR3 nucleotide sequence: TGTGCCAGCAGCTTCTGGCCCGGGTCTGAAGCTTTCTTT.

In this sample, this clonotype turned up many times. V is TRBV7-6 and J is TRBJ2-1; 8 nucleotides match TRBD2. The CDR3 has 16 residues. Trimming cost V 5 bases and J 0 bases; bases outside gene matches: 6. Germline V lookup: CDR1 SGHVS, CDR2 FNYEAQ. The chain's CDR3 is CASSPTSGSSYNEQFF. The CDR3, as DNA: TGTGCCAGCAGCCCTACTAGCGGCAGCTCCTACAATGAGCAGTTCTTC.

The chain uses TRBV5-6 and TRBJ2-2; D not certain. CDR3 size: 13 residues. Trimming cost V 2 bases and J 5 bases, with 7 bases left between them. Germline CDR1 is SGHDT and CDR2 is YYEEEE. The CDR3 DNA reads as TGTGCCAGCAGCTTCGGTTGGACCGGGGAGCTGTTTTTT. Translated: CASSFGWTGELFF.

Ten or more counts support this clonotype. The chain joins TRBV7-2 to TRBJ2-4, with 7 bases matching TRBD2. V lost 5 bases and J lost 2; bases outside the gene matches: 9. In germline, CDR1 is SGHTA, CDR2 FQGNSA. There are 16 residues in the CDR3. CDR3 residues: CASSPAGRVTKNIQYF. The DNA for the CDR3 is TGTGCCAGCAGCCCAGCGGGGAGGGTGACCAAAAACATTCAGTACTTC.

In this sample, this clonotype turned up many times. The chain carries TRBV7-2 and TRBJ2-5; 10 nucleotides match TRBD2. Trimming removed 4 bases from V and 7 bases from J; junction bases left unmatched: 6. CDR3 size: 14 residues. Per the germline V gene, CDR1 is SGHTA and CDR2 is FQGNSA. The DNA of the CDR3 is TGTGCCAGCAGCTCGCTAGCGGGGGCGACGACCCAGTACTTC. Translated, it gives CASSSLAGATTQYF.

In its sample, this clonotype was seen many times. The chain couples TRBV7-2 to TRBJ2-2; possibly TRBD2 for D (5 bases). CDR1 is SGHTA and CDR2 is FQGNSA in the germline V gene. V was cut by 5 bases and J by 7 bases, with 20 bases left in between. The CDR3 consists of 16 residues. CDR3 sequence (DNA): TGTGCCAGCAGCCCGCCCTATAAAACTAGTTTCGGGGAGCTGTTTTTT. This codes for CASSPPYKTSFGELFF.

This clonotype was detected only a few times. The V and J genes are TRBV29-1 and TRBJ2-5; 12 bases line up with TRBD1. The junction had 6 bases not matched to a gene; V was cut back by 6 bases and J by 7 bases. The CDR3 is made up of 13 amino acids. The germline gives CDR1 SQVTM, CDR2 ANQGSEA. CDR3 DNA: TGCAGCGTCTCGGGACAGGGGGCGGGGACCCAGTACTTC. The encoded protein is CSVSGQGAGTQYF.

This clonotype was detected once. The V call is TRBV3-1, the J call TRBJ2-1, with 8 bases that match TRBD2. Germline assignment: CDR1 LGHDT and CDR2 YNNKEL (reference sequence). With V trimmed by 0 bases and J by 4 bases, 5 bases remained unmatched. This CDR3 comprises 16 residues. The CDR3 DNA sequence: TGTGCCAGCAGCCAAGATCCGGGAGGGAAATACAATGAGCAGTTCTTC. It translates to CASSQDPGGKYNEQFF.

The chain has TRBV6-5 and TRBJ2-7; a weak D match, TRBD2 (6 bases). The CDR3 sequence is 12 residues long. V lost 5 bases to trimming and J lost 7 bases, with 12 bases between them. Germline V CDR1 and CDR2: MNHEY, SVGAGI. CDR3 DNA: TGTGCCAGCAGTCCCTATGGGGGGGAGCAGTACTTC. It specifies CASSPYGGEQYF.

This clonotype appeared many times. In DNA, the CDR3 is TGTGCCAGCAGCCCATCTCCGGGACGCTACGAGCAGTACGTC. This codes for CASSPSPGRYEQYV. This chain uses TRBV7-2 with TRBJ2-7; D might be TRBD1 or TRBD2, each matching 5 bases. Trimming took 5 bases from V and 3 from J, leaving 14 bases between them. Germline V gives CDR1 SGHTA, CDR2 FQGNSA. This CDR3 has 14 residues.

V usage is TRBV4-1 and J usage is TRBJ1-1; D is undetermined. This CDR3 has 14 residues. Trimming cost V 2 bases and J 5 bases, with 12 bases left between them. In germline, CDR1 is MGHRA, CDR2 YSYEKL. The CDR3 spells CASSQKGSGTEAFF. As DNA, the CDR3 is TGCGCCAGCAGCCAAAAAGGTTCCGGAACTGAAGCTTTCTTT.

This clonotype was seen just once. The rearrangement joins TRBV20-1 to TRBJ1-1; no definite D call. Trimming pared 8 bases from V and 3 bases from J, leaving 10 bases between. CDR1 is DFQATT and CDR2 is SNEGSKA in the germline V gene (reference sequence). The length of the CDR3 is 11 residues. The CDR3 sequence is CSSRGHTEAFF. CDR3 DNA: TGCAGTTCAAGAGGTCACACTGAAGCTTTCTTT.

At least ten counts were recorded for this clonotype. The V call is TRBV28, the J call TRBJ1-2, with a tentative D call TRBD1 (5 bases). The CDR3 covers 14 residues. V lost 7 bases to trimming and J lost 2 bases, with 14 bases between them. CDR1 and CDR2 (germline): MDHEN, SYDVKM. The CDR3 loop is CASNPRDANYGYTF. In DNA form, the CDR3 reads TGTGCCAGCAACCCCCGGGACGCAAACTATGGCTACACCTTC.

This chain joins TRBV28 and TRBJ1-6; 8 bases align to TRBD1. Per the germline V gene, CDR1 is MDHEN and CDR2 is SYDVKM. The CDR3 has 16 amino acids. Trimming removed 2 bases from V and 6 bases from J; junction bases left unmatched: 6. CDR3 amino acids: CASSLGQGAFNSPLHF. The CDR3 DNA sequence: TGTGCCAGCAGTTTAGGGCAGGGGGCTTTTAATTCACCCCTCCACTTT.

This clonotype was detected a few times. The chain carries TRBV3-1 and TRBJ2-1; 8 bases map to TRBD2. CDR3 length: 16 amino acids. CDR1 is LGHDT and CDR2 is YNNKEL in the germline V gene (reference sequence). The trim removed 3 bases at V and 3 bases at J, leaving 7 bases unmatched. DNA of the CDR3: TGTGCCAGCAGCCACCGACTAGCGCTTCACTACAATGAGCAGTTCTTC. Protein sequence: CASSHRLALHYNEQFF.

The V gene is TRBV19, the J gene TRBJ2-1, with 8 positions matching TRBD2. The CDR3 contains 14 residues. The trim removed 5 bases at V and 6 bases at J, leaving 6 bases unmatched. In germline, CDR1 is LNHDA, CDR2 SQIVND (reference sequence). The CDR3 DNA is TGTGCCAGTAGTTTTGCGGGAGGTTCCAATGAGCAGTTCTTC. Translating it yields CASSFAGGSNEQFF.

This rearrangement joins TRBV5-3 to TRBJ1-1; a possible D gene is TRBD1 (5 bases). TRBV5-3 is an ORF; its function is uncertain. Trimming left V 8 bases short and J 0 bases short, with 20 bases between. This CDR3 has 16 residues. The CDR3 coding sequence is TGTGCCAGCAGCCTTTGGGGGGGGAAGATGAACACTGAAGCTTTCTTT. Amino acids: CASSLWGGKMNTEAFF.

On this clonotype itself: The junction departs from the called germline gene at one end, perhaps through a read error. The chain links TRBV7-2 to TRBJ2-2; maybe TRBD2 (5 bases). The germline V gene encodes CDR1 SGHTA and CDR2 FQGNSA. The CDR3 totals 15 residues. CDR3: CASSPGLVNSGELFF. The DNA of the CDR3 is TGTGCCAGCAGCCCCGGACTGGTGAACTCCGGGGAGCTGTTTTTT.